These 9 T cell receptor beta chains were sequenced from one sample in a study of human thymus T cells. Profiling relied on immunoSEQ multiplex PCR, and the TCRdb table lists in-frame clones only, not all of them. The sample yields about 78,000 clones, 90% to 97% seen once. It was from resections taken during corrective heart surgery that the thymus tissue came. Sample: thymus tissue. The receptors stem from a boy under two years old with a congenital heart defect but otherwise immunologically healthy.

The DNA for the CDR3 is TGTGCCAGCAGCTCCCTGACTAGCGGGGGGGCCGGGACAGATACGCAGTATTTT. This sequence encodes CASSSLTSGGAGTDTQYF. The V and J genes are TRBV2 and TRBJ2-3; 14 bases map to TRBD2. In germline, CDR1 is SNHLY, CDR2 FYNNEI. After removal of 6 bases from V and 3 bases from J, the junction contained 11 bases not matched to a gene. The CDR3 loop spans 18 amino acids.

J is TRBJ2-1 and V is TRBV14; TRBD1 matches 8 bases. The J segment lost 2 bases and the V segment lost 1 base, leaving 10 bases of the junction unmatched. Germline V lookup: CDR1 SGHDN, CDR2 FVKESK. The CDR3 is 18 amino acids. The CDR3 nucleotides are TGTGCCAGCAGCCAAGGTCCCTGGACAGGGAGCCCCTACAATGAGCAGTTCTTC. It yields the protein CASSQGPWTGSPYNEQFF.

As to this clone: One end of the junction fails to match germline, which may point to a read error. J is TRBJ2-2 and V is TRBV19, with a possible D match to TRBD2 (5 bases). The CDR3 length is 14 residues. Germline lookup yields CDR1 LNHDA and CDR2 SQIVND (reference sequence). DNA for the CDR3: TGTGCCAGTAGGAGGGCATCCCCCGCCGGGGTGCTGTTTTTT. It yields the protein CASRRASPAGVLFF. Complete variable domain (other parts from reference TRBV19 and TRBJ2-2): DGGITQSPKYLFRKEGQNVTLSCEQNLNHDAMYWYRQDPGQGLRLIYYSQIVNDFQKGDIAEGYSVSREKKESFPLTVTSAQKNPTAFYLCASRRASPAGVLFFGEGSRLTVL.

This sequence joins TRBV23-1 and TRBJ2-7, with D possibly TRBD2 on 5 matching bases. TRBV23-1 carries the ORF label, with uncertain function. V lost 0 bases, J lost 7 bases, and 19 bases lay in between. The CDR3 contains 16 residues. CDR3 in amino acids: CASSQSKDGELGEQYF. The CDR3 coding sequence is TGCGCCAGCAGTCAATCGAAGGACGGGGAACTCGGGGAGCAGTACTTC.

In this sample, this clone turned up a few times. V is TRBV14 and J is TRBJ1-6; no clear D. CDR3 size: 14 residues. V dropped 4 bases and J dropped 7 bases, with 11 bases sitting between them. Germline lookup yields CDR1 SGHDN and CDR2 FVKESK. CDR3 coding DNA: TGTGCCAGCAGCCTCCGGGAGAGGAATTCACCCCTCCACTTT. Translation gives CASSLRERNSPLHF.

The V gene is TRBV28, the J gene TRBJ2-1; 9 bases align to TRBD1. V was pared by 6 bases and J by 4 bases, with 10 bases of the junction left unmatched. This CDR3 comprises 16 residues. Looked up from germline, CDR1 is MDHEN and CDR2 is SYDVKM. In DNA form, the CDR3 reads TGTGCCAGCAGCCTTCCTTCGACAGGGGGGTACAATGAGCAGTTCTTC. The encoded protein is CASSLPSTGGYNEQFF. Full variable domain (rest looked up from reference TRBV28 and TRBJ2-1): DVKVTQSSRYLVKRTGEKVFLECVQDMDHENMFWYRQDPGLGLRLIYFSYDVKMKEKGDIPEGYSVSREKKERFSLILESASTNQTSMYLCASSLPSTGGYNEQFFGPGTRLTVL.

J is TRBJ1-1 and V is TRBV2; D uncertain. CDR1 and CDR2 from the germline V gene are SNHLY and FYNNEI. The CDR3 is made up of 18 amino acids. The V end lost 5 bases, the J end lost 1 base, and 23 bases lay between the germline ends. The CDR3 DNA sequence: TGTGCCAGCAGTCTTCGACCCCGTACAGCAATTCCGAACACTGAAGCTTTCTTT. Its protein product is CASSLRPRTAIPNTEAFF.

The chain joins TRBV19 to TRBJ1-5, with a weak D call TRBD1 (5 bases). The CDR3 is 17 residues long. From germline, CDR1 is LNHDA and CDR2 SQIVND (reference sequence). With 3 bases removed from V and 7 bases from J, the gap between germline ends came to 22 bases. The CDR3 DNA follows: TGTGCCAGTAGTATCAGTATATCGAGACAGCGGACCCAGCCCCAGCATTTT. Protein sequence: CASSISISRQRTQPQHF.

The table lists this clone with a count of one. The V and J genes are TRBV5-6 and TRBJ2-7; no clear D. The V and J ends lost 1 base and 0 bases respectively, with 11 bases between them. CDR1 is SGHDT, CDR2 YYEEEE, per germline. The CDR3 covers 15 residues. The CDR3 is CASSLTNISSYEQYF. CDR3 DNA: TGTGCCAGCAGCTTGACAAATATCAGCTCCTACGAGCAGTACTTC.